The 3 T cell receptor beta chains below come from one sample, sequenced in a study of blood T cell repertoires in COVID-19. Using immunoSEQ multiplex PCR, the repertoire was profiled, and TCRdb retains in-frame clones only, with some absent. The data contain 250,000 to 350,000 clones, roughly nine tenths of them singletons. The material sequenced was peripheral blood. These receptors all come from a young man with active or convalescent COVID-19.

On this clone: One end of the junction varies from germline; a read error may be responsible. The CDR3 reads CAITETGGINQPQHF. CDR3 coding DNA: TGTGCCATCACTGAGACAGGGGGGATAAATCAGCCCCAGCATTTT. The chain recombines TRBV10-3 with TRBJ1-5, with 9 bases fitting TRBD1. Germline-derived CDR1 and CDR2 are ENHRY and SYGVKD. This CDR3 is 15 amino acids long.

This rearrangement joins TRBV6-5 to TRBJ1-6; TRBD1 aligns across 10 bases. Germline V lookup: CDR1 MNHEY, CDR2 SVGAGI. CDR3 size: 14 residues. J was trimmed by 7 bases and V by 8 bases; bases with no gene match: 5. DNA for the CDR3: TGTGCCAGCGGTCCGGGACAGGGGAATTCACCCCTCCACTTT. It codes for CASGPGQGNSPLHF.

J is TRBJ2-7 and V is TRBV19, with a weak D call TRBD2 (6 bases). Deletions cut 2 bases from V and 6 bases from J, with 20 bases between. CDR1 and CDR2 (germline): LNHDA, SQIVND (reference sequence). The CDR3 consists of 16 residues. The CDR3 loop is CASSITGGGARGEQYF. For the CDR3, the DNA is TGTGCCAGTAGTATAACAGGCGGCGGGGCACGGGGCGAGCAGTACTTC.